A single sample gave rise to the 19 T cell receptor beta chains below, sequenced in a study of PD-L1 blockade in urothelial cancer. Some clones are missing from TCRdb's copy, which holds only in-frame ones; the method was immunoSEQ multiplex PCR. The sample holds about 36,000 clones, just over 35% seen once. This specimen consisted of tumor tissue, obtained before atezolizumab (anti-PD-L1) treatment. These receptors came from a man aged 55 to 69 with urothelial cancer.

This clone was seen many times. The rearrangement links TRBV11-3 to TRBJ2-1; 8 bases fit TRBD2. CDR1 and CDR2 from the germline V gene are SGHNT and YENEEA. The CDR3 totals 18 residues. V lost 4 bases to trimming and J lost 6 bases; unmatched junction nucleotides: 17. The DNA for the CDR3 is TGTGCCAGCAGCTCAAAACATTCAGGGCGGGAGGTCCTCAATGAGCAGTTCTTC. It is translated as CASSSKHSGREVLNEQFF.

The chain uses TRBV18 and TRBJ2-7, with 8 bases lining up with TRBD1. CDR1 is KGHSH, CDR2 LQKENI, per germline. The CDR3 covers 17 residues. V was clipped by 1 base and J by 0 bases; unmatched bases: 8. CDR3 DNA sequence: TGTGCCAGCTCACCACAAGTCACAGGGGGTGGCTCCTACGAGCAGTACTTC. Its translation is CASSPQVTGGGSYEQYF.

The chain carries TRBV14 and TRBJ1-5; maybe TRBD1 (5 bases). CDR1 SGHDN and CDR2 FVKESK come from the germline V gene. There are 15 residues in the CDR3. The V end lost 2 bases, the J end lost 3 bases, and 11 bases lay between the germline ends. DNA of the CDR3: TGTGCCAGCAGCCAATTAGGGGCTCACAATCAGCCCCAGCATTTT. Translated: CASSQLGAHNQPQHF. Drawing the rest from reference TRBV14 and TRBJ1-5, the complete variable domain is EAGVTQFPSHSVIEKGQTVTLRCDPISGHDNLYWYRRVMGKEIKFLLHFVKESKQDESGMPNNRFLAERTGGTYSTLKVQPAELEDSGVYFCASSQLGAHNQPQHFGDGTRLSIL.

The V and J genes are TRBV19 and TRBJ1-4, with a possible D match to TRBD1 (6 bases). V dropped 3 bases and J dropped 8 bases, with 13 bases sitting between them. CDR1 and CDR2 (germline): LNHDA, SQIVND (reference sequence). This CDR3 is built from 14 residues. CDR3: CASSMAGDREKLFF. The CDR3 DNA reads as TGTGCCAGTAGTATGGCAGGGGACCGCGAAAAACTGTTTTTT.

This clone appeared once. The V gene is TRBV19, the J gene TRBJ1-3; no clear D. With 3 bases removed from V and 0 bases from J, the gap between germline ends came to 9 bases. Looked up from germline, CDR1 is LNHDA and CDR2 is SQIVND (reference sequence). The CDR3 contains 15 residues. The CDR3 sequence is CASSIRESSGNTIYF. CDR3 coding DNA: TGTGCCAGTAGTATTCGCGAGAGCTCTGGAAACACCATATATTTT. Complete variable domain (other parts from reference TRBV19 and TRBJ1-3): DGGITQSPKYLFRKEGQNVTLSCEQNLNHDAMYWYRQDPGQGLRLIYYSQIVNDFQKGDIAEGYSVSREKKESFPLTVTSAQKNPTAFYLCASSIRESSGNTIYFGEGSWLTVV.

This clone was detected a few times. V gene TRBV5-1 combines with J gene TRBJ1-1; tentative D call: TRBD1 (6 bases). This CDR3 comprises 15 residues. Trimming took 4 bases from V and 5 from J, leaving 18 bases between them. CDR1 is SGHRS and CDR2 is YFSETQ in the germline V gene. The CDR3 reads CASSPDGGPGTEAFF. The CDR3 DNA sequence: TGCGCCAGCAGCCCGGATGGGGGGCCGGGGACTGAAGCTTTCTTT.

In this sample, this clone turned up a few times. The J gene is TRBJ1-4, the V gene TRBV29-1; 7 bases are shared with TRBD1. Germline CDR1 and CDR2: SQVTM and ANQGSEA. The CDR3 sequence is 13 residues long. With V trimmed by 2 bases and J by 4 bases, 1 base remained unmatched. The CDR3 DNA is TGCAGCGTTGAAAGGGACAGTAATGAAAAACTGTTTTTT. This translates into CSVERDSNEKLFF. Complete variable domain (other parts from reference TRBV29-1 and TRBJ1-4): SAVISQKPSRDICQRGTSLTIQCQVDSQVTMMFWYRQQPGQSLTLIATANQGSEATYESGFVIDKFPISRPNLTFSTLTVSNMSPEDSSIYLCSVERDSNEKLFFGSGTQLSVL.

This clone was observed a handful of times. The CDR3 region is CASSDLSGANVLTF. As DNA, the CDR3 is TGTGCCAGCAGTGACCTCTCTGGGGCCAACGTCCTGACTTTC. The gene calls are TRBV6-8 and TRBJ2-6; D gene unclear. The germline V gene has CDR1 MNHGY and CDR2 SAAAGT. This CDR3 comprises 14 residues. V was trimmed by 5 bases and J by 0 bases, leaving 5 bases between them.

J is TRBJ1-2 and V is TRBV15, with D maybe TRBD1 (6 bases). In germline, CDR1 is LNHNV, CDR2 YYDKDF (reference sequence). The CDR3 is 16 amino acids. Trimming took off 0 bases at V and 2 bases at J, with 13 bases between the two ends. This CDR3 is CATSRDGGGGNYGYTF. The CDR3 DNA sequence: TGTGCCACCAGCAGAGATGGAGGGGGAGGAAACTATGGCTACACCTTC.

The genes are TRBV6-8 and TRBJ2-1; tentatively, D is TRBD1 or TRBD2 (6 bases each). The V gene's germline CDR1 is MNHGY and CDR2 SAAAGT. V dropped 7 bases and J dropped 7 bases, with 11 bases sitting between them. The CDR3 has 12 amino acids. The CDR3 here is CASTLGGNEQFF. As DNA, the CDR3 is TGTGCCAGCACCTTAGGGGGGAATGAGCAGTTCTTC.

This clone is categorized as medium-sized (0.01 to 0.1%). The chain has TRBV7-4 and TRBJ1-1; D not resolved. This CDR3 contains 13 residues. Germline-derived CDR1 and CDR2 are SGHVT and SQSDAQ. V was pared by 5 bases and J by 3 bases, with 10 bases between. CDR3 nucleotides: TGTGCCAGCAGCACCGGACCCTACACTGAAGCTTTCTTT. It yields the protein CASSTGPYTEAFF. The full variable domain, in which reference TRBV7-4 and TRBJ1-1 provide the parts outside the CDR3, is GAGVSQSPRYKVAKRGRDVALRCDSISGHVTLYWYRQTLGQGSEVLTYSQSDAQRDKSGRPSGRFSAERPERSVSTLKIQRTEQGDSAVYLCASSTGPYTEAFFGQGTRLTVV.

The table lists this clone with many counts. The chain joins TRBV11-3 to TRBJ1-1; D unclear. The CDR3 loop spans 15 amino acids. Per germline, CDR1 SGHNT and CDR2 YENEEA. V was cut by 4 bases and J by 2 bases, with 14 bases left in between. CDR3 amino acids: CASSSWSSGNTEAFF. The CDR3, as DNA: TGTGCCAGCAGCTCCTGGAGTAGCGGAAACACTGAAGCTTTCTTT. Full variable domain (rest looked up from reference TRBV11-3 and TRBJ1-1): EAGVVQSPRYKIIEKKQPVAFWCNPISGHNTLYWYLQNLGQGPELLIRYENEEAVDDSQLPKDRFSAERLKGVDSTLKIQPAELGDSAVYLCASSSWSSGNTEAFFGQGTRLTVV.

The chain employs TRBV29-1 and TRBJ1-6; 8 positions agree with TRBD1. V was clipped by 0 bases and J by 6 bases; unmatched bases: 4. Germline V lookup: CDR1 SQVTM, CDR2 ANQGSEA. This CDR3 spans 15 amino acids. The CDR3 coding sequence is TGCAGCGTTGAAGACTCCGGGACAGGTAATTCACCCCTCCACTTT. It translates to CSVEDSGTGNSPLHF.

The chain is built from TRBV15 and TRBJ1-2, with D possibly being TRBD1 (6 bases). CDR1 is LNHNV and CDR2 is YYDKDF in the germline V gene (reference sequence). The CDR3 is 17 residues long. Trimming left V 0 bases short and J 7 bases short, with 21 bases between. CDR3 residues: CATSRDRGSQIGGGYTF. The CDR3 coding sequence is TGTGCCACCAGCAGAGACCGAGGGAGCCAGATAGGGGGTGGCTACACCTTC.

The chain links TRBV19 to TRBJ2-7; no reliable D call. There are 14 residues in the CDR3. V was trimmed by 5 bases and J by 4 bases, leaving 15 bases between them. CDR1 and CDR2 (germline): LNHDA, SQIVND (reference sequence). The CDR3 bases are TGTGCCAGTAGTTCGTCCAGGACCGGTTACGAGCAGTACTTC. Amino acid sequence: CASSSSRTGYEQYF.

CDR3 DNA: TGTGCCAGCTCGGAGGGAGCTGGTCCGCAGACCCAGTACTTC. Encoded protein: CASSEGAGPQTQYF. This rearrangement joins TRBV18 to TRBJ2-5; D is possibly TRBD2 (6 bases). The germline gives CDR1 KGHSH, CDR2 LQKENI. Deletions cut 6 bases from V and 6 bases from J, with 17 bases between. The CDR3 covers 14 residues.

This clone was observed many times. This chain joins TRBV4-1 and TRBJ2-2; D might be TRBD1 (5 bases). Germline-derived CDR1 and CDR2 are MGHRA and YSYEKL. V shed 1 base and J shed 4 bases, with 19 bases lying between them. The CDR3 length is 18 residues. CDR3 sequence: CASSQAPSARGPTGELFF. CDR3 nucleotides: TGCGCCAGCAGCCAAGCTCCTTCAGCTAGGGGTCCCACCGGGGAGCTGTTTTTT.

This clone appeared a few times. The genes are TRBV19 and TRBJ2-1; D may correspond to TRBD1 or TRBD2 (6 bases each). Germline CDR1 reads LNHDA; CDR2 reads SQIVND (reference sequence). The CDR3 spans 11 residues. V was shortened by 8 bases and J by 6 bases, with 8 bases between the two germline ends. CDR3 loop: CASRGLNEQFF. In nucleotides, the CDR3 is TGTGCCAGTCGGGGGCTCAATGAGCAGTTCTTC.

In this sample, this clone turned up a few times. The chain combines TRBV4-1 with TRBJ2-7; tentatively, D is TRBD1 (6 bases). V lost 1 base, J lost 9 bases, and 13 bases lay in between. The CDR3 consists of 13 residues. The germline CDR1 and CDR2 sequences are MGHRA and YSYEKL. CDR3 loop: CASSQGVGTLQYF. CDR3 DNA: TGCGCCAGCAGCCAAGGGGTCGGGACACTGCAGTACTTC.